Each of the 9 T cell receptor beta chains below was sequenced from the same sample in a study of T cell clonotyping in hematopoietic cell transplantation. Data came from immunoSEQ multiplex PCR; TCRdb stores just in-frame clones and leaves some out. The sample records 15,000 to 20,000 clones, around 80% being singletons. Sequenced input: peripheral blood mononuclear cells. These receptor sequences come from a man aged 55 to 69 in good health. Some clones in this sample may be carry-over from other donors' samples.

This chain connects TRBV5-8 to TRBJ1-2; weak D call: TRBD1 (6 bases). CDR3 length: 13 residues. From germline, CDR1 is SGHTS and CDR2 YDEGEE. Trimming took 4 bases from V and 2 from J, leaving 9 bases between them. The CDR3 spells CASSRGQNYGYTF. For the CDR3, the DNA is TGTGCCAGCAGCCGCGGACAGAACTATGGCTACACCTTC.

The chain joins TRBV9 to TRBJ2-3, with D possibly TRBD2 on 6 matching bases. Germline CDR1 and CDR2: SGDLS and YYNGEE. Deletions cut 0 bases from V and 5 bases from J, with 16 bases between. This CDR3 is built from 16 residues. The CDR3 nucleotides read TGTGCCAGCAGCGTAGGTGTAACGGGAGCCGGAGATACGCAGTATTTT. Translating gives CASSVGVTGAGDTQYF.

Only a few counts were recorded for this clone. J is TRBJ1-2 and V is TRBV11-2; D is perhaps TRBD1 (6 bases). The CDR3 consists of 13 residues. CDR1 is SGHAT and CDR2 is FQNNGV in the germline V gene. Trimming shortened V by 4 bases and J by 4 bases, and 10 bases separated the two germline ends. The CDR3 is CASSSGQIYGYTF. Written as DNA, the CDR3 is TGTGCCAGCAGCTCCGGACAGATCTATGGCTACACCTTC.

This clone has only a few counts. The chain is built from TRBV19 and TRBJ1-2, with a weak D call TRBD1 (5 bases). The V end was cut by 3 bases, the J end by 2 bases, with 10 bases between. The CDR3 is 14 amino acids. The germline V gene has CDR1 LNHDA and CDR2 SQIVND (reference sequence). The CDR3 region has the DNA TGTGCCAGTAGTATTCGGGGCAGGAACTATGGCTACACCTTC. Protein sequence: CASSIRGRNYGYTF.

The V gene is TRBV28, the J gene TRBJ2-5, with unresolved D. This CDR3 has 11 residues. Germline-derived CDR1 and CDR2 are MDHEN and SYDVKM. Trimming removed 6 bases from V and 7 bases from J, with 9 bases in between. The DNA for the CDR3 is TGTGCCAGCAGCCACTTAGGGACCCAGTACTTC. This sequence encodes CASSHLGTQYF.

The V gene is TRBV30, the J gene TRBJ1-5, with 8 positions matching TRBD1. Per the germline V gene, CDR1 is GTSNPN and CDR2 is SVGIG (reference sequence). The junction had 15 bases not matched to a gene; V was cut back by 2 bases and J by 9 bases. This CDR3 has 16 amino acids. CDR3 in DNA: TGTGCCTGGAGTAGTGGCGGGAAACAGGGGGGTCGGCCCCAGCATTTT. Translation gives CAWSSGGKQGGRPQHF. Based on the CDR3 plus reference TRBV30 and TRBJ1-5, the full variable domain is SQTIHQWPATLVQPVGSPLSLECTVEGTSNPNLYWYRQAAGRGLQLLFYSVGIGQISSEVPQNLSASRPQDRQFILSSKKLLLSDSGFYLCAWSSGGKQGGRPQHFGDGTRLSIL.

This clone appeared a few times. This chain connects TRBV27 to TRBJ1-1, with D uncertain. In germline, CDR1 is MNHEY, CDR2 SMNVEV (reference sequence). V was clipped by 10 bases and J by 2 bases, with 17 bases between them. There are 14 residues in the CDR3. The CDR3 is CATRETRGNTEAFF. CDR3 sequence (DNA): TGTGCCACCCGGGAAACCCGGGGAAACACTGAAGCTTTCTTT.

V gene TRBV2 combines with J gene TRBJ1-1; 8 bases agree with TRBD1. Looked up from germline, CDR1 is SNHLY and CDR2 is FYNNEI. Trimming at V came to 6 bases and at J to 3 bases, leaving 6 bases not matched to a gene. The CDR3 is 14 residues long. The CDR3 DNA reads TGTGCCAGCAGAATGGGACAGGTAGACACTGAAGCTTTCTTT. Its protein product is CASRMGQVDTEAFF.

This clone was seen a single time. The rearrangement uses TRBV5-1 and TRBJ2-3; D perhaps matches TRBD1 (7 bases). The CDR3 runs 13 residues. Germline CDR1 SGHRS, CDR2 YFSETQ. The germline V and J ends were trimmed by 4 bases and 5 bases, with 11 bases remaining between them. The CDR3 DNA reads TGCGCCAGCAGCCGCGGGACAGAAGATACGCAGTATTTT. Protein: CASSRGTEDTQYF. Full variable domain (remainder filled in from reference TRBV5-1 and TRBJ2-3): KAGVTQTPRYLIKTRGQQVTLSCSPISGHRSVSWYQQTPGQGLQFLFEYFSETQRNKGNFPGRFSGRQFSNSRSEMNVSTLELGDSALYLCASSRGTEDTQYFGPGTRLTVL.